The rows below give T cell receptor beta chains drawn from one sample of a study of shared clonotypes between healthy human individuals. Measured with immunoSEQ multiplex PCR; TCRdb has only the in-frame clones, and not every one. This sample yields approximately 720,000 clones, of which less than 80% are seen a single time; approximately 1.8% belongs to the top ten. The specimen sequenced was memory CD4+ T cells sorted from blood. The receptors were gathered from a woman in her 30s in good health. CDR3s leave out the opening cysteine and the closing phenylalanine or tryptophan. The D gene is left open where the match is weak. Rows give clone size only sometimes, using once, few, many, or a class for an expanded clone.

D gene: -; CDR3 length: 13; clone size: few; V gene: TRBV6-1; CDR3 protein: ASSDYGGRNQPQH
D gene: TRBD2; CDR3 length: 11; clone size: few; V gene: TRBV10-2; CDR3 protein: ASRLAGAYEQY
D gene: -; CDR3 length: 14; clone size: once; V gene: TRBV18; CDR3 protein: ASSLSRGRGGTEAF
D gene: -; CDR3 length: 14; clone size: -; V gene: TRBV5-6; CDR3 protein: ASSLAGQGDPYEQY
D gene: -; CDR3 length: 11; clone size: -; V gene: TRBV6-1; CDR3 protein: ASRIDRLREAF
D gene: TRBD1; CDR3 length: 14; clone size: -; V gene: TRBV28; CDR3 protein: ASSLRDRGWMDTQY
D gene: -; CDR3 length: 13; clone size: -; V gene: TRBV30; CDR3 protein: AWIDRLGRTGELF
D gene: TRBD2; CDR3 length: 13; clone size: -; V gene: TRBV5-1; CDR3 protein: ASSGNSGSSYEQY
D gene: -; CDR3 length: 13; clone size: -; V gene: TRBV19; CDR3 protein: ASSTTGHPNEKLF
D gene: -; CDR3 length: 12; clone size: -; V gene: TRBV7-9; CDR3 protein: ASSSWTVSYGYT
D gene: -; CDR3 length: 12; clone size: few; V gene: TRBV16; CDR3 protein: ASSPNVGGQPQH
D gene: TRBD1; CDR3 length: 14; clone size: -; V gene: TRBV4-2; CDR3 protein: ASSQASDRANNEQF
D gene: -; CDR3 length: 13; clone size: -; V gene: TRBV18; CDR3 protein: ASSLQPGTKETQY
D gene: -; CDR3 length: 19; clone size: few; V gene: TRBV1; CDR3 protein: TSSHPGRRDRAFTSSYEQY
D gene: TRBD2; CDR3 length: 15; clone size: few; V gene: TRBV25-1; CDR3 protein: ASSGGTSGEHTDTQY
D gene: -; CDR3 length: 12; clone size: few; V gene: TRBV5-1; CDR3 protein: ASRGGALIEKLF
D gene: TRBD1; CDR3 length: 13; clone size: -; V gene: TRBV5-1; CDR3 protein: ASSPFTGGDQPQH
D gene: -; CDR3 length: 12; clone size: -; V gene: TRBV29-1; CDR3 protein: SVGRGSSTDTQY
D gene: TRBD2; CDR3 length: 12; clone size: many; V gene: TRBV5-1; CDR3 protein: ASSLAGDYNEQF
D gene: TRBD1; CDR3 length: 14; clone size: -; V gene: TRBV28; CDR3 protein: ASSTTGGAGWNTIY
D gene: -; CDR3 length: 14; clone size: few; V gene: TRBV21-1; CDR3 protein: ASRPQKGGTNEKLF
D gene: -; CDR3 length: 11; clone size: few; V gene: TRBV2; CDR3 protein: ASSEGGNTEAF
D gene: TRBD1; CDR3 length: 12; clone size: -; V gene: TRBV5-1; CDR3 protein: ASSPQGSTDTQY
D gene: -; CDR3 length: 14; clone size: -; V gene: TRBV15; CDR3 protein: ATSRGSGTLSYEQY
D gene: -; CDR3 length: 13; clone size: -; V gene: TRBV1; CDR3 protein: TSTVRMTNTGELF
D gene: -; CDR3 length: 13; clone size: few; V gene: TRBV6-5; CDR3 protein: ASSYSRQAPTGYT
D gene: -; CDR3 length: 10; clone size: -; V gene: TRBV5-1; CDR3 protein: ASRRSQETQY
D gene: TRBD1; CDR3 length: 15; clone size: -; V gene: TRBV7-2; CDR3 protein: ASSFPRQGAMNTEAF
D gene: -; CDR3 length: 13; clone size: many; V gene: TRBV5-1; CDR3 protein: ASSLEEQVRGEQY
D gene: -; CDR3 length: 14; clone size: -; V gene: TRBV5-1; CDR3 protein: ASSLDGGRVADEQY
D gene: -; CDR3 length: 10; clone size: -; V gene: TRBV19; CDR3 protein: ASSITRNEQF
D gene: -; CDR3 length: 11; clone size: -; V gene: TRBV5-1; CDR3 protein: ASSLVQSYEQY
D gene: -; CDR3 length: 13; clone size: many; V gene: TRBV7-6; CDR3 protein: ASSLVGGSNQPQH
D gene: TRBD2; CDR3 length: 11; clone size: -; V gene: TRBV5-1; CDR3 protein: ASSLVTSVEQF
D gene: TRBD2; CDR3 length: 13; clone size: -; V gene: TRBV6-1; CDR3 protein: ASKRREDFSYEQY
D gene: -; CDR3 length: 15; clone size: -; V gene: TRBV5-1; CDR3 protein: ASSSSYSGFSTDTQY
D gene: TRBD1; CDR3 length: 13; clone size: -; V gene: TRBV11-2; CDR3 protein: ASSSSGTVPLGQY
D gene: -; CDR3 length: 11; clone size: -; V gene: TRBV19; CDR3 protein: ASQGRWVTEAF
D gene: TRBD2; CDR3 length: 13; clone size: few; V gene: TRBV7-9; CDR3 protein: ASSLGTSGGETQY
D gene: -; CDR3 length: 13; clone size: -; V gene: TRBV9; CDR3 protein: ASSVEGTELSSVY
D gene: -; CDR3 length: 11; clone size: -; V gene: TRBV27; CDR3 protein: ASSMGEGTEAF
D gene: -; CDR3 length: 13; clone size: -; V gene: TRBV28; CDR3 protein: ASRAGDLNSYGYT
D gene: -; CDR3 length: 10; clone size: -; V gene: TRBV2; CDR3 protein: ASSRFADTQY
D gene: -; CDR3 length: 15; clone size: -; V gene: TRBV7-9; CDR3 protein: ASSLVGGGRPYNEQF
D gene: -; CDR3 length: 12; clone size: -; V gene: TRBV5-4; CDR3 protein: ASSLVKGGTEAF
D gene: TRBD2; CDR3 length: 13; clone size: -; V gene: TRBV6-6; CDR3 protein: ASSSRGSGTDTQY
D gene: TRBD1; CDR3 length: 12; clone size: -; V gene: TRBV5-1; CDR3 protein: ASSSGTGGYEQY
D gene: -; CDR3 length: 12; clone size: -; V gene: TRBV28; CDR3 protein: ASVPGDRVYEQY
D gene: -; CDR3 length: 13; clone size: -; V gene: TRBV19; CDR3 protein: ASSIEGSTYNEQF
D gene: -; CDR3 length: 11; clone size: -; V gene: TRBV5-1; CDR3 protein: ASSHYGGGEQF
D gene: -; CDR3 length: 12; clone size: -; V gene: TRBV25-1; CDR3 protein: ASSEPGGYYEQY
D gene: -; CDR3 length: 13; clone size: -; V gene: TRBV2; CDR3 protein: ASSGERPDTGELF
D gene: TRBD2; CDR3 length: 12; clone size: -; V gene: TRBV5-5; CDR3 protein: ASSPGGDSGRQY